This record concerns one T cell receptor beta chain sequence. As yet, its antigen is unknown. The record originates from a study of T cells in Graves' hyperthyroidism and ophthalmopathy. Patients were excluded because of uncontrolled infection, other autoimmune disease, pregnancy or lactation. It was 8.5 to 10 ml of fresh peripheral blood that supplied the PBMCs. Regions amplified from RNA transcripts were the TCR beta CDR3 regions. Using the HTBI primer set, a first-round RT-PCR was run on the TCR CDR3. MiXCR, applied by TCRdb to the multiplex PCR reads, yields one record per CDR3 protein. The data contain hundreds of thousands of distinct CDR3 sequences, roughly a third of them singletons. Overall study findings and caveats: Most clonotypes expanded in thyroid above 0.001 were likewise present in blood. Ophthalmopathy prediction by the model preceded onset by a median about 6 months.

Germline assignment: CDR1 SGHTA and CDR2 FQGNSA. V shed 3 bases and J 3 bases; nucleotides not matched to a gene: 5. The CDR3 sequence is 16 residues long. This sequence joins TRBV7-2 and TRBJ2-2; 9 bases fit TRBD1. Sequenced: blood. The TCR was taken from a woman between 40 and 50 years old with Graves' hyperthyroidism. The CDR3 nucleotides read TGTGCCAGCAGCTTTTCAACAGGGGGCCACACCGGGGAGCTGTTTTTT. Encoded protein: CASSFSTGGHTGELFF.